This TCR beta chain stems from a study of technical replicates of blood from a handful of donors (dated by TCRdb to between 2016 and 2019). The library was made by the immunoSEQ multiplex PCR assay. TCRdb obtained this table from immuneACCESS and retained in-frame rearrangements with V and J assigned. These tables miss some clones; where compared with another copy, unresolved V genes account for less than half of the shortfall, and the remainder is unexplained. The table for this sample lists around 84,000 clones; roughly 98% of them were counted only once. The ten largest account for approximately 0.15% of the sample. For this clone: No antigen is known for it. No much larger clone exists at a distance of one base, and base qualities are not known.

The receptor comes from a human donor in good health. Sequenced input: T cells isolated from PBMCs.

The CDR3 region: CAWSTGVNTEAFF. The nucleotides read TGTGCCTGGTCGACAGGAGTGAACACTGAAGCTTTCTTT. Here the chain combines TRBV30 and TRBJ1-1; possibly the D gene is TRBD1, per 6 matching bases. The CDR3 measures 13 amino acids from cysteine to phenylalanine. Just CDR3 DNA is preserved here, 39 bases in frame from base 1. V loses 5 bases, J loses 0 bases, and the germline ends lie 10 bases apart. The germline V gene (reference sequence) sets CDR1 to GTSNPN and CDR2 to SVGIG.